Below, 18 T cell receptor beta chains from the same sample are listed, as sequenced in a study of post-analysis software for immune sequencing data. No antigen has been assigned to these receptors. Study-wide findings and caveats: Patients used five TRBV segments, including TRBV5-6, TRBV5-1 and TRBV20-1, more often than controls.

Sequencing libraries made from TCR beta cDNA carried unique molecular identifiers. Via MiXCR, TCRdb re-called the PCR reads, giving one row per CDR3 protein. The repertoire holds hundreds of thousands of distinct CDR3 sequences, with roughly 50% as singletons. Material for sequencing was blood. These receptors all stem from a girl under 18 with multiple sclerosis.

The chain couples TRBV2 to TRBJ2-7; the D is unclear. V gave up 5 bases and J gave up 3 bases, with 17 bases separating them. The CDR3 is made up of 15 amino acids. The V gene's germline CDR1 is SNHLY and CDR2 FYNNEI. The CDR3 reads CASSSGGKPVYEQYF. CDR3 DNA: TGTGCCAGCAGTTCGGGTGGAAAACCAGTCTACGAGCAGTACTTC.

The V and J genes are TRBV20-1 and TRBJ2-4; TRBD1 or TRBD2 may be the D gene (5 bases each). CDR1 and CDR2 (germline): DFQATT, SNEGSKA (reference sequence). V was pared by 1 base and J by 8 bases, with 15 bases between. This CDR3 contains 14 residues. CDR3 amino acids: CSARAPGRVDIQYF. CDR3 nucleotides: TGCAGTGCTAGAGCACCAGGGAGAGTGGACATTCAGTACTTC.

The chain combines TRBV29-1 with TRBJ1-1; weak D call: TRBD1 (6 bases). The CDR3 extends over 14 amino acids. The V and J ends lost 6 bases and 4 bases respectively, with 18 bases between them. Germline CDR1 SQVTM, CDR2 ANQGSEA. This CDR3 is CSVVGHTRFTEAFF. The CDR3 DNA is TGCAGCGTCGTGGGACATACCCGTTTCACTGAAGCTTTCTTT.

The CDR3 here is CASSPFGPTYGYTF. In nucleotides, the CDR3 is TGTGCCAGCAGTCCCTTCGGTCCGACCTATGGCTACACCTTC. The chain employs TRBV12-3 or TRBV12-4 and TRBJ1-2, with D unclear. This CDR3 has 14 amino acids. V was cut by 5 bases and J by 4 bases, with 14 bases left in between.

The chain couples TRBV24-1 to TRBJ1-1, with 8 positions matching TRBD1. The CDR3 is made up of 14 amino acids. Germline V gene data show CDR1 as KGHDR and CDR2 as SFDVKD. V dropped 7 bases and J dropped 2; count of bases not matched to a gene: 5. CDR3 sequence (DNA): TGTGCCACCAGGGACAGGGAGCCCAACACTGAAGCTTTCTTT. Translating it yields CATRDREPNTEAFF.

J is TRBJ2-1 and V is TRBV12-3 or TRBV12-4, with a weak D call TRBD2 (6 bases). V lost 7 bases, J lost 10 bases, and 17 bases lay in between. CDR3 length: 13 residues. The CDR3 sequence: CASIRDSPGEQFF. The DNA for the CDR3 is TGTGCCAGCATCAGGGACTCCCCGGGCGAGCAGTTCTTC.

The chain couples TRBV5-1 to TRBJ1-1; D may be TRBD1 (5 bases). Trimming left V 4 bases short and J 6 bases short, with 22 bases between. This CDR3 contains 16 residues. CDR1 is SGHRS and CDR2 is YFSETQ in the germline V gene. The CDR3 DNA is TGCGCCAGCAGCCCCAGGGCCCAAAGGGGCACTGCTGAAGCTTTCTTT. The encoded protein is CASSPRAQRGTAEAFF.

V usage is TRBV6-1 and J usage is TRBJ1-4, with D unresolved. Germline CDR1 reads MNHNS; CDR2 reads SASEGT. The CDR3 length is 18 residues. V was trimmed by 4 bases and J by 0 bases, leaving 18 bases between them. The CDR3 reads CASSGLAVRLPTNEKLFF. CDR3 nucleotide sequence: TGTGCCAGCAGTGGCCTGGCAGTCCGGCTTCCAACTAATGAAAAACTGTTTTTT.

The chain employs TRBV12-3 or TRBV12-4 and TRBJ2-5, with 10 nucleotides matching TRBD1. The CDR3 has 15 residues. V lost 5 bases to trimming and J lost 5 bases; unmatched junction nucleotides: 8. CDR3 amino acids: CASSPDRGQGETQYF. CDR3 bases: TGTGCCAGCAGTCCTGACAGGGGGCAAGGGGAGACCCAGTACTTC.

The chain recombines TRBV5-1 with TRBJ2-1; D might be TRBD1 or TRBD2, each matching 5 bases. Germline values: CDR1 SGHRS, CDR2 YFSETQ. This CDR3 region has 16 residues. V lost 1 base and J 4 bases, leaving 15 bases between the germline ends. The CDR3 DNA follows: TGCGCCAGCAGCTTGATCCCGGGGCCTCTTTACAATGAGCAGTTCTTC. This codes for CASSLIPGPLYNEQFF.

The J gene is TRBJ2-3, the V gene TRBV5-1; 10 bases agree with TRBD2. The V gene end was trimmed by 1 base and the J gene end by 1 base; junction bases not matched to a gene: 12. Germline values: CDR1 SGHRS, CDR2 YFSETQ. This CDR3 has 19 amino acids. The CDR3 protein is CASSLLDRRTSGGTDTQYF. The CDR3 DNA follows: TGCGCCAGCAGCTTGCTAGACCGAAGGACTAGCGGAGGCACAGATACGCAGTATTTT.

The V gene is TRBV10-3, the J gene TRBJ2-5; perhaps TRBD2 as D (5 bases). Germline loops: CDR1 ENHRY, CDR2 SYGVKD. There are 17 residues in the CDR3. The ends were cut back, 0 bases at V and 2 bases at J, with 16 bases in the middle. CDR3 protein: CAISESVRGGRQETQYF. The CDR3 nucleotides read TGTGCCATCAGTGAGTCTGTTAGAGGAGGAAGACAAGAGACCCAGTACTTC.

The chain is built from TRBV3-1 and TRBJ2-1; 8 nucleotides line up with TRBD2. Germline lookup yields CDR1 LGHDT and CDR2 YNNKEL (reference sequence). This CDR3 is built from 15 residues. V dropped 0 bases and J dropped 2; count of bases not matched to a gene: 0. CDR3 amino acids: CASSQERGAYNEQFF. The CDR3 coding sequence is TGTGCCAGCAGCCAAGAGCGGGGGGCCTACAATGAGCAGTTCTTC.

This clonotype showed up just a few times. V usage is TRBV20-1 and J usage is TRBJ2-1; TRBD2 agrees at 15 bases. V shed 5 bases, J shed 6 bases, and the junction held 5 bases outside the gene matches. CDR1 is DFQATT and CDR2 is SNEGSKA in the germline V gene (reference sequence). The length of the CDR3 is 15 residues. DNA of the CDR3: TGCAGTGCTGGAGGACTAGCGGGAGGGTTCAATGAGCAGTTCTTC. Its protein is CSAGGLAGGFNEQFF.

This clonotype was seen only once. The chain employs TRBV5-6 and TRBJ2-5; perhaps D is TRBD1 or TRBD2 (5 bases each). CDR3 length: 14 residues. Germline values: CDR1 SGHDT, CDR2 YYEEEE. V was cut by 4 bases and J by 4 bases, with 14 bases left in between. The CDR3 spells CASSPGRLGETQYF. The CDR3 bases are TGTGCCAGCAGCCCGGGGCGGCTAGGAGAGACCCAGTACTTC.

CDR3 sequence: CSYNAGGLETQYF. CDR3 DNA sequence: TGCAGCTATAATGCAGGGGGATTGGAGACCCAGTACTTC. The chain is built from TRBV29-1 and TRBJ2-5, with TRBD1 identical over 7 bases. Germline CDR1 and CDR2: SQVTM and ANQGSEA. This CDR3 spans 13 amino acids. The V and J ends lost 8 bases and 5 bases, in that order; junction bases with no gene match: 11.

Only a few counts were recorded for this clonotype. J is TRBJ2-7 and V is TRBV20-1; 10 bases line up with TRBD1. This CDR3 is 19 amino acids long. The trim removed 6 bases at V and 2 bases at J, leaving 22 bases unmatched. Germline CDR1 reads DFQATT; CDR2 reads SNEGSKA (reference sequence). The CDR3 DNA follows: TGCAGTGCCAAAGACCTAACCGGGACAGGGGCGTACAATGCCTACGAGCAGTACTTC. As protein: CSAKDLTGTGAYNAYEQYF.

CDR3 sequence (DNA): TGTGCCAGCAGCTCCAGGACTAGCGGGAGTGGGTTCTTC. This encodes CASSSRTSGSGFF. This chain joins TRBV7-8 and TRBJ2-1; 13 bases are shared with TRBD2. The CDR3 length is 13 residues. Germline V gene data show CDR1 as SGHVS and CDR2 as FQNEAQ. V trimming: 4 bases; J trimming: 15 bases; junction bases outside the gene matches: 6.